This TCR beta chain stems from a study of vaccination and CD4 T cells after COVID-19. About the research overall: The convalescents included six males and four females, and among them two were Hispanic while seven were Caucasian. Overlapping spike peptides of SARS-CoV-2, HCoV-NL63, HCoV-OC43 and HCoV-229E stimulated the cells.

This clonotype was detected only a few times. Its antigen remains unidentified. Treatment: roughly ten-day PBMC culture with coronavirus spike peptide pools or control peptides (ViraFEST assay). The Oncomine TCR Beta short-read assay was applied to DNA of cultured CD4+ T cells. TCRdb reanalysed the PCR reads using MiXCR and keeps one entry per CDR3 protein. The data contain 20,000 to 30,000 distinct CDR3 sequences, 40% to 45% of them singletons. Germline V CDR1 and CDR2: SEHNR, FQNEAQ (reference sequence). CDR3 length equals 13 residues. V was cut by 2 bases and J by 4 bases, with 6 bases left in between. General observations from the study: The rise in median SARS-CoV-2-reactive clonotypes, from around 19 to 38, was not significant.

This chain joins TRBV7-9 and TRBJ1-3; D remains unclear. This sequence was found in a human donor who had recovered from COVID-19. The sample comprised CD4+ T cells from blood, cultured in vitro. Here the CDR3 reads CASSLYVGNTIYF. For the CDR3, the DNA is TGTGCCAGCAGCTTATATGTGGGAAACACCATATATTTT. Supplemented by reference TRBV7-9 and TRBJ1-3, the full variable domain reads DTGVSQNPRHKITKRGQNVTFRCDPISEHNRLYWYRQTLGQGPEFLTYFQNEAQLEKSRLLSDRFSAERPKGSFSTLEIQRTEQGDSAMYLCASSLYVGNTIYFGEGSWLTVV.